These 11 T cell receptor beta chains originate from one sample sequenced in a study of blood T cell repertoires in COVID-19. The repertoire was sequenced with immunoSEQ multiplex PCR; TCRdb's copy has only in-frame clones and lacks some. The sample has fewer than 200,000 clones, roughly 90% seen once. The sample taken for sequencing was PBMCs or T cells enriched from blood (not recorded which). These receptors were collected from a human donor with acute COVID-19. The donor label of this sample is uncertain.

The chain is built from TRBV5-1 and TRBJ2-5; D not certain. CDR3 length: 13 amino acids. V was trimmed by 0 bases and J by 4 bases, leaving 7 bases between them. Per the germline V gene, CDR1 is SGHRS and CDR2 is YFSETQ. CDR3 sequence reads: CASSLELIETQYF. As DNA, the CDR3 is TGCGCCAGCAGCTTGGAACTGATAGAGACCCAGTACTTC. The full variable domain, with the rest looked up from reference TRBV5-1 and TRBJ2-5, is KAGVTQTPRYLIKTRGQQVTLSCSPISGHRSVSWYQQTPGQGLQFLFEYFSETQRNKGNFPGRFSGRQFSNSRSEMNVSTLELGDSALYLCASSLELIETQYFGPGTRLLVL.

The chain recombines TRBV28 with TRBJ1-2, with D possibly being TRBD1 (5 bases). The ends were cut back, 2 bases at V and 6 bases at J, with 10 bases in the middle. The CDR3 extends over 13 amino acids. Germline V gene sequence: CDR1 MDHEN, CDR2 SYDVKM. The chain's CDR3 is CASSLAGRDGYTF. The CDR3 DNA follows: TGTGCCAGCAGTTTAGCGGGGCGAGATGGCTACACCTTC.

The V call is TRBV7-9, the J call TRBJ1-1; 9 bases line up with TRBD1. Losses at the gene ends were 3 bases for V and 1 base for J; bases not matched to a gene: 3. CDR1 and CDR2 (germline): SEHNR, FQNEAQ (reference sequence). The CDR3 runs 15 residues. CDR3 amino acids: CASSLRTGANTEAFF. The CDR3 nucleotides are TGTGCCAGCAGCTTGAGGACAGGGGCGAACACTGAAGCTTTCTTT. The full variable domain, with the rest looked up from reference TRBV7-9 and TRBJ1-1, is DTGVSQNPRHKITKRGQNVTFRCDPISEHNRLYWYRQTLGQGPEFLTYFQNEAQLEKSRLLSDRFSAERPKGSFSTLEIQRTEQGDSAMYLCASSLRTGANTEAFFGQGTRLTVV.

The chain recombines TRBV7-2 with TRBJ2-3; 7 bases map to TRBD2. J was trimmed by 4 bases and V by 0 bases; bases with no gene match: 4. CDR1 is SGHTA and CDR2 is FQGNSA in the germline V gene. The CDR3 consists of 15 residues. In DNA, the CDR3 is TGTGCCAGCAGCTTAGCGGGGGGGATCGCAGATACGCAGTATTTT. This gives the protein CASSLAGGIADTQYF.

The genes are TRBV15 and TRBJ1-2; 9 positions agree with TRBD1. Germline CDR1 and CDR2: LNHNV and YYDKDF (reference sequence). The CDR3 contains 13 residues. V was clipped by 1 base and J by 13 bases; unmatched bases: 7. CDR3 residues: CATSRVGQGLFTF. The CDR3 DNA sequence: TGTGCCACCAGCAGAGTGGGACAGGGTCTTTTCACCTTC.

In DNA, the CDR3 is TGTGCCAGCAGCTATAGCGGGGGTGCATACGAGCAGTACTTC. Amino acid sequence: CASSYSGGAYEQYF. The gene calls are TRBV13 and TRBJ2-7; 9 nucleotides match TRBD2. With V trimmed by 4 bases and J by 4 bases, 5 bases remained unmatched. Germline lookup yields CDR1 PRHDT and CDR2 FYEKMQ (reference sequence). CDR3 length: 14 residues.

The chain joins TRBV5-4 to TRBJ1-1, with D tentatively TRBD1 (5 bases). V lost 3 bases and J lost 3, with 15 bases in between. This CDR3 contains 15 residues. CDR1 and CDR2 (germline): SGHNT, YYREEE (reference sequence). The CDR3 region is CASSSPTAPHTEAFF. In nucleotides, the CDR3 is TGTGCCAGCAGCTCGCCGACAGCCCCGCACACTGAAGCTTTCTTT. The entire variable domain, with the rest obtained from reference TRBV5-4 and TRBJ1-1, is as follows: ETGVTQSPTHLIKTRGQQVTLRCSSQSGHNTVSWYQQALGQGPQFIFQYYREEENGRGNFPPRFSGLQFPNYSSELNVNALELDDSALYLCASSSPTAPHTEAFFGQGTRLTVV.

The chain recombines TRBV5-5 with TRBJ2-7; perhaps TRBD2 as D (6 bases). Germline assignment: CDR1 SGHKS and CDR2 YYEKEE (reference sequence). The CDR3 totals 16 residues. V was clipped by 1 base and J by 1 base, with 15 bases between them. The CDR3 spells CASSLMGGRLSYEQYF. CDR3 nucleotides: TGTGCCAGCAGCTTGATGGGAGGCAGATTGTCCTACGAGCAGTACTTC.

The V gene is TRBV28, the J gene TRBJ1-5, with D hard to call. This CDR3 spans 13 amino acids. V shed 3 bases and J shed 0 bases, with 3 bases lying between them. CDR1 and CDR2 (germline): MDHEN, SYDVKM. The CDR3 sequence is CASSFSSNQPQHF. The CDR3 DNA reads TGTGCCAGCAGTTTCAGTAGCAATCAGCCCCAGCATTTT. Together with reference TRBV28 and TRBJ1-5, the CDR3 gives the full variable domain: DVKVTQSSRYLVKRTGEKVFLECVQDMDHENMFWYRQDPGLGLRLIYFSYDVKMKEKGDIPEGYSVSREKKERFSLILESASTNQTSMYLCASSFSSNQPQHFGDGTRLSIL.

This chain joins TRBV6-5 and TRBJ2-1, with 7 bases matching TRBD2. Germline CDR1 MNHEY, CDR2 SVGAGI. This CDR3 is 15 amino acids long. V trimming: 5 bases; J trimming: 2 bases; junction bases outside the gene matches: 6. DNA of the CDR3: TGTGCCAGCAGTCCCGCCGGGACTACCTACAATGAGCAGTTCTTC. The encoded protein is CASSPAGTTYNEQFF.

This clone was found once. The J gene is TRBJ2-7, the V gene TRBV6-4; D not certain. CDR3 length: 14 residues. Germline lookup yields CDR1 MRHNA and CDR2 SNTAGT. V lost 3 bases, J lost 2 bases, and 11 bases lay in between. The CDR3 here is CASSEEWRPYEQYF. For the CDR3, the DNA is TGTGCCAGCAGTGAGGAGTGGCGACCCTACGAGCAGTACTTC.